This T cell receptor (beta chain) was profiled in a study of cytomegalovirus exposure and HLA in healthy donors. Study-level findings and limits: Accounts indicate the classifier identified cytomegalovirus status with strong specificity and sensitivity.

Points on this clone: What it binds is not known.

In germline, CDR1 is ENHRY, CDR2 SYGVKD. Trimming at V came to 4 bases and at J to 1 base, leaving 3 bases not matched to a gene. CDR3 size: 14 residues. The PCR used 60 Vbeta and 13 Jbeta primers. Profiling relied on immunoSEQ multiplex PCR, and the TCRdb table lists in-frame clones only, not all of them. The sample has 85,000 to 120,000 clones, roughly 71% seen once; the top ten hold around 2.8%. The source is a male donor in good health and CMV-seropositive. The V gene is TRBV10-3, the J gene TRBJ2-7; 8 bases fit TRBD2. Sequenced sample: PBMCs. The CDR3 reads CAISGLATSYEQYF. In DNA, the CDR3 is TGTGCCATCAGTGGACTAGCGACGTCCTACGAGCAGTACTTC.